This TCR beta chain was recorded in a study of tumor-infiltrating lymphocytes in primary liver carcinoma (dated 2017 in TCRdb). Regarding the study in general: About 5 patients with histopathologically diagnosed primary liver carcinoma underwent surgical resection in China between 2015 and March 2016. Repertoires from technical replicates were highly reproducible, with mean shared-clone rates about 0.88 and correlation coefficients above 0.98. A total of around 35 specimens from 5 patients went through TCRbeta repertoire sequencing, namely 25 tumor regions, 5 adjacent noncancerous liver tissues and 5 peripheral blood samples. Tumors of the five patients were stage T1-T3 N0M0 with maximum diameters of 4.2 to 10 cm. For each liver tumor, the study sampled five regions along with adjacent normal tissue and blood, and applied TCRbeta repertoire sequencing, expression microarrays and whole-exome sequencing. The five patients, three men and two women aged 30 to 69 years, had hepatocellular carcinoma (four) or combined HCC and intrahepatic cholangiocarcinoma (one). Each sample produced about 3.5 to 7.13 million productive TCRbeta reads, and read depth showed no significant difference between tissue types. Overall study results and their limits: Only the TCR beta chain was sequenced, so true repertoire diversity is likely underestimated because unpaired alpha chains were not captured. Because the samples were bulk and unsorted, CD4+ and CD8+ T cell repertoires could not be compared. The study included only a few patients, and the authors note findings should be validated in a larger study. Consistent with antigen-driven expansion, pairs of tumor regions showed higher repertoire overlap (mean roughly 35%) than either tumor-adjacent pairs (around 17%) or tumor-blood pairs (around 15%). The top 250 clones made up a significantly larger repertoire fraction in tumors than in blood (p = 0.039).

Blood RNA was extracted from unsorted whole blood using TRIzol reagent, and germline DNA was obtained with the DNeasy Blood & Tissue kit. Patients had chronic HBV infection and were treatment-naive at sampling. Before surgery, around 4.2 milliliters of peripheral blood were collected into K2EDTA tubes. Based on the germline V gene, the CDR1 and CDR2 sequences are MNHNS and SASEGT. Trimming removed 5 bases from V and 4 bases from J, leaving 12 bases between the germline ends. Measured from the cysteine to the phenylalanine, the CDR3 is 14 residues long. Only the CDR3 part of the read is kept: 42 bases, read in frame from the first base. A constant-region primer and ProtoScript II reverse transcriptase were used to reverse-transcribe TCRbeta-specific cDNA from about 530 ng total RNA. The TCRbeta libraries were prepared through three rounds of nested multiplex PCR following a slightly modified ARM-PCR procedure. The first two PCR rounds used multiplex TRBV1-TRBV30 forward primers with a Cbeta reverse primer, each for approximately 10 cycles. A final 25-cycle PCR with Deep VentR polymerase added sample barcodes and Illumina adapters. Before sequencing, amplicons between 200 and 500 bp were purified from gel using a QIAquick gel extraction kit. An Illumina HiSeq 2500 was used to sequence the TCRbeta amplicons with 250-bp paired-end reads. Per the authors' processing: Trimmomatic v0.33 was used to quality-trim the reads, and FLASH v1.2.11 was used to merge paired reads so that full CDR3 sequences could be recovered. V, D and J germline segments were assigned to the rearranged TCRbeta sequences using MiGEC v1.2.1b. Clonotype statistics and Shannon-Wiener diversity indices were computed with VDJtools v1.0.0. To reduce sampling bias, subsequent analyses other than the diversity analysis used only the 250 most abundant clonotypes in each sample. TCRdb cleaned the public reads at Q25 with fastp, built clones with MiXCR and kept in-frame beta chains. Rows are unified per CDR3 protein, each entry keeping the most common DNA and genes. TCRdb's processing, not the authors' own work, is the source of the V and J calls. A total of about 350,000 distinct CDR3 sequences appear in this sample, about 61% of them only once. About 6.5% of the sample belongs to the ten largest clones.

This clonotype was picked up many times. Which antigen it targets is not known. No clone much larger than this one lies a single base away; base qualities are absent. This TCR was sampled from a man between 40 and 49 years old with primary liver carcinoma and hepatitis B virus infection. This chain joins TRBV6-1 to TRBJ1-5; no D gene call is confident. The sample taken for sequencing was peripheral blood. Read as DNA, the sequence is TGTGCCAGCAGTCCACGGACTGAGAATCAGCCCCAGCATTTT. It is translated as CASSPRTENQPQHF.